The 15 T cell receptor beta chains below were found in one sample sequenced in a study of identifying expanded T cells in peripheral blood. Data came from immunoSEQ multiplex PCR; TCRdb stores just in-frame clones and leaves some out. This table holds about 100,000 clones, about 87% found once. Sequenced sample: blood. All receptors come from a person aged 18 to 70 in good health.

This chain joins TRBV9 and TRBJ1-2; D gene unclear. The CDR3 spans 16 residues. V lost 5 bases and J 5 bases, leaving 22 bases between the germline ends. Germline V CDR1 and CDR2: SGDLS, YYNGEE. CDR3 residues: CASSGVGSRDSYGYTF. The CDR3 region has the DNA TGTGCCAGCAGTGGGGTCGGGAGCCGGGATTCTTATGGCTACACCTTC.

This rearrangement joins TRBV7-2 to TRBJ2-7; D unclear. V lost 5 bases and J 4 bases, leaving 9 bases between the germline ends. Germline V lookup: CDR1 SGHTA, CDR2 FQGNSA. The CDR3 contains 12 residues. CDR3 sequence: CASSLVEYEQYF. DNA for the CDR3: TGTGCCAGCAGCCTGGTTGAGTACGAGCAGTACTTC.

This sequence joins TRBV5-1 and TRBJ2-5; TRBD2 is a possible D gene (5 bases). The V gene's germline CDR1 is SGHRS and CDR2 YFSETQ. The germline V and J ends were trimmed by 3 bases and 0 bases, with 15 bases remaining between them. This CDR3 region has 16 residues. As DNA, the CDR3 is TGCGCCAGCAGCTCGGGGTCCCTGAACAACCAAGAGACCCAGTACTTC. Its protein product is CASSSGSLNNQETQYF.

This sequence joins TRBV27 and TRBJ2-3; 11 nucleotides match TRBD2. J lost 2 bases, V lost 5 bases, and 6 bases had no gene match. The CDR3 spans 16 residues. Germline CDR1 and CDR2: MNHEY and SMNVEV (reference sequence). The CDR3 DNA sequence: TGTGCCAGCAGTACTCGACTAGCGGGGACCACAGATACGCAGTATTTT. It encodes CASSTRLAGTTDTQYF.

This clone was counted between two and nine times. V gene TRBV5-8 combines with J gene TRBJ2-1, with TRBD1 matching 8 bases. CDR3 length equals 13 residues. Germline CDR1 is SGHTS and CDR2 is YDEGEE. Trimming at V came to 4 bases and at J to 7 bases, leaving 4 bases not matched to a gene. CDR3 region: CASSGQGRNEQFF. CDR3 DNA: TGTGCCAGCAGCGGACAGGGTAGGAATGAGCAGTTCTTC.

The gene calls are TRBV5-1 and TRBJ1-1; D remains ambiguous. The CDR3 consists of 15 residues. CDR1 SGHRS and CDR2 YFSETQ come from the germline V gene. Trimming removed 4 bases at V and 0 bases at J, with 13 bases between. In DNA form, the CDR3 reads TGCGCCAGCAGCAAGGTACACAATATGAACACTGAAGCTTTCTTT. The encoded protein is CASSKVHNMNTEAFF.

This chain links TRBV5-1 with TRBJ1-6; D gene unclear. The CDR3 sequence is 13 residues long. Trimming cost V 2 bases and J 5 bases, with 5 bases left between them. CDR1 and CDR2 (germline): SGHRS, YFSETQ. CDR3 in DNA: TGCGCCAGCAGCTTAGGGAATAATTCACCCCTCCACTTT. Its translation: CASSLGNNSPLHF. Filled out from reference TRBV5-1 and TRBJ1-6, the complete variable domain reads KAGVTQTPRYLIKTRGQQVTLSCSPISGHRSVSWYQQTPGQGLQFLFEYFSETQRNKGNFPGRFSGRQFSNSRSEMNVSTLELGDSALYLCASSLGNNSPLHFGNGTRLTVT.

This clone showed up just a few times. The rearrangement joins TRBV5-1 to TRBJ1-2; no reliable D call. The CDR3 runs to 14 residues. Germline loops: CDR1 SGHRS, CDR2 YFSETQ. V was trimmed by 1 base and J by 5 bases, leaving 12 bases between them. This CDR3 is CASSLRAGGYGYTF. The CDR3 DNA reads as TGCGCCAGCAGCTTGAGGGCGGGAGGTTATGGCTACACCTTC.

The chain is built from TRBV11-1 and TRBJ1-2; D gene ambiguous. Trimming pared 5 bases from V and 4 bases from J, leaving 8 bases between. From germline, CDR1 is SGHAT and CDR2 FQDESV (reference sequence). The CDR3 is 12 amino acids. The chain's CDR3 is CASSPYTYGYTF. The CDR3 nucleotides read TGTGCCAGCAGCCCATATACCTATGGCTACACCTTC.

The chain employs TRBV19 and TRBJ1-1, with D tentatively TRBD1 (5 bases). V lost 5 bases and J lost 5, with 18 bases in between. The CDR3 is 15 residues long. In germline, CDR1 is LNHDA, CDR2 SQIVND (reference sequence). For the CDR3, the DNA is TGTGCCAGTAGTTACTATCCCCAGGGAGGAACTGAAGCTTTCTTT. It yields the protein CASSYYPQGGTEAFF.

J is TRBJ1-6 and V is TRBV5-1; no clear D gene. Deletions cut 4 bases from V and 5 bases from J, with 4 bases between. In germline, CDR1 is SGHRS, CDR2 YFSETQ. The CDR3 runs 12 residues. Here the CDR3 DNA reads TGCGCCAGCAGCCTTAATAATTCACCCCTCCACTTT. This gives the protein CASSLNNSPLHF.

The J gene is TRBJ2-7, the V gene TRBV9, with 9 positions matching TRBD1. This CDR3 has 14 amino acids. After removal of 3 bases from V and 5 bases from J, the junction contained 6 bases not matched to a gene. Germline CDR1 reads SGDLS; CDR2 reads YYNGEE. CDR3 in DNA: TGTGCCAGCAGCGCGACAGGGGGGGACGACGAGCAGTACTTC. The encoded protein is CASSATGGDDEQYF.

This chain links TRBV11-3 with TRBJ1-1; 7 positions agree with TRBD1. The germline V gene encodes CDR1 SGHNT and CDR2 YENEEA. The CDR3 runs to 14 residues. Trimming took 5 bases from V and 5 from J; bases not matched to a gene: 8. The CDR3 coding sequence is TGTGCCAGCAGCCCAGCACAGGGGCGGACTGAAGCTTTCTTT. Translating gives CASSPAQGRTEAFF.

This chain connects TRBV29-1 to TRBJ2-5; 11 bases are a match to TRBD2. CDR1 SQVTM and CDR2 ANQGSEA come from the germline V gene. The V and J ends lost 8 bases and 4 bases, in that order; junction bases with no gene match: 24. The CDR3 has 19 amino acids. The CDR3 DNA reads as TGCAGCACTGCTGTCCTATCTCCGGGGGGGCTAGCGGGAGGAGAGACCCAGTACTTC. Translating gives CSTAVLSPGGLAGGETQYF.

CDR3 protein: CASSHRQGFTEAFF. For the CDR3, the DNA is TGCGCCAGCAGCCACCGACAGGGGTTCACTGAAGCTTTCTTT. This chain uses TRBV4-1 with TRBJ1-1, with 8 bases that match TRBD1. This CDR3 is 14 amino acids long. Germline V gene data show CDR1 as MGHRA and CDR2 as YSYEKL. The ends lost 3 bases at V and 4 bases at J; junction bases unmatched: 4.